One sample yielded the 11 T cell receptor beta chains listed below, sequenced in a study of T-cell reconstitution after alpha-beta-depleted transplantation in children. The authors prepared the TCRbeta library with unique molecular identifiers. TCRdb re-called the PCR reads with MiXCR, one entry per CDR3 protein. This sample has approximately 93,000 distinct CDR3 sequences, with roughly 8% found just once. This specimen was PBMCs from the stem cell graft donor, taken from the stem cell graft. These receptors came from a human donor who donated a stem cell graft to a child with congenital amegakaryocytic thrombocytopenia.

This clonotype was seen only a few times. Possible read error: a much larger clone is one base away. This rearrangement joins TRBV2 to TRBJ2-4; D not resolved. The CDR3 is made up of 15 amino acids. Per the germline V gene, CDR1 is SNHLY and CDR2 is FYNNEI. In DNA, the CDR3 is TGTGCCAGCAGTGAAAAAGGTCCAGCCAAAAACAGTCAGTACTTC. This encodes CASSEKGPAKNSQYF.

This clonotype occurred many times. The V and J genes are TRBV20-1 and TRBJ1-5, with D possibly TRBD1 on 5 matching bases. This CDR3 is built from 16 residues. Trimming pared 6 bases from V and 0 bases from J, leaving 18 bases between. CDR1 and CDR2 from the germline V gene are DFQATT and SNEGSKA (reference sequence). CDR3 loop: CSASRATGGSNQPQHF. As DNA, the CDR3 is TGCAGTGCCAGTCGGGCGACCGGGGGTAGCAATCAGCCCCAGCATTTT.

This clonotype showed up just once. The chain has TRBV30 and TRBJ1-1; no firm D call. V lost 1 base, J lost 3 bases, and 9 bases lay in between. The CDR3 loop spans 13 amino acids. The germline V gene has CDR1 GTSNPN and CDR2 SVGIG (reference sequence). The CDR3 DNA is TGTGCCTGGAGTGACGGGGAGGACACTGAAGCTTTCTTT. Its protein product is CAWSDGEDTEAFF.

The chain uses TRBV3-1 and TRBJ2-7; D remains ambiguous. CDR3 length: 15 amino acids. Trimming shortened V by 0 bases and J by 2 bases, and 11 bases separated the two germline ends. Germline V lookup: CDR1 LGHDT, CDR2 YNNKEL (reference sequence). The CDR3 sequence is CASSQDNLLTYEQYF. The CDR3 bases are TGTGCCAGCAGCCAAGATAACCTCCTAACCTACGAGCAGTACTTC.

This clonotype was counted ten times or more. DNA of the CDR3: TGTGCCAGCAGCCCCGACCAGGGGACCACTGAAGCTTTCTTT. The encoded protein is CASSPDQGTTEAFF. The gene calls are TRBV11-2 and TRBJ1-1, with D possibly matching TRBD1 (6 bases). The CDR3 has 14 residues. Per the germline V gene, CDR1 is SGHAT and CDR2 is FQNNGV. V was pared by 5 bases and J by 4 bases, with 14 bases between.

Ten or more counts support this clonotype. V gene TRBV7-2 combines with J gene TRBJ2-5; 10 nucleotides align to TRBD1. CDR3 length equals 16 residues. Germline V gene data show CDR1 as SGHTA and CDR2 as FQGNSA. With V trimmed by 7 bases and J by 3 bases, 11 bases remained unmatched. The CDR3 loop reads CASKTLTGGDKETQYF. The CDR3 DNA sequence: TGTGCCAGCAAGACCCTGACAGGGGGCGACAAAGAGACCCAGTACTTC. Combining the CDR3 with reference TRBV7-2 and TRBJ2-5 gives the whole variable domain GAGVSQSPSNKVTEKGKDVELRCDPISGHTALYWYRQSLGQGLEFLIYFQGNSAPDKSGLPSDRFSAERTGGSVSTLTIQRTQQEDSAVYLCASKTLTGGDKETQYFGPGTRLLVL.

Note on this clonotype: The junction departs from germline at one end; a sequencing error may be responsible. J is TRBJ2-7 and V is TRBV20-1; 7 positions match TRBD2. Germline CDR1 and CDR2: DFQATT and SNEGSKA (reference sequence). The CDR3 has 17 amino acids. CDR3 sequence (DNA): TGCTGTGCTAGCCCCCATGGGCAGCGGGGTCCATCCTACGAGCAGTACTTC. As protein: CCASPHGQRGPSYEQYF.

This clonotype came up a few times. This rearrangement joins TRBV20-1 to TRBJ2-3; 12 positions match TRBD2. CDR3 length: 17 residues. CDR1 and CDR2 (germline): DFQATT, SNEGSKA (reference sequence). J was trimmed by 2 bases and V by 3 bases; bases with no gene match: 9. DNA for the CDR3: TGCAGTGCTAGTCCAGGGTGGACTAGCGGGAACACAGATACGCAGTATTTT. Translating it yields CSASPGWTSGNTDTQYF.

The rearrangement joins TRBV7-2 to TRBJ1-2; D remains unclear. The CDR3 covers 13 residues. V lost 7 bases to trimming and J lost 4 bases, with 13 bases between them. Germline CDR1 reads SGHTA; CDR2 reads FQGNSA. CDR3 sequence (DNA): TGTGCCAGCACCCCCCAGTCCACCTATGGCTACACCTTC. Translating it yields CASTPQSTYGYTF.

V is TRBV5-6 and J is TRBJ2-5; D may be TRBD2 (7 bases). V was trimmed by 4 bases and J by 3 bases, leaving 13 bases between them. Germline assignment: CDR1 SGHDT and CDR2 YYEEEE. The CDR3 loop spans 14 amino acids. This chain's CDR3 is CASSRRGGEETQYF. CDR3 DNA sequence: TGTGCCAGCAGCCGCCGCGGGGGCGAAGAGACCCAGTACTTC.

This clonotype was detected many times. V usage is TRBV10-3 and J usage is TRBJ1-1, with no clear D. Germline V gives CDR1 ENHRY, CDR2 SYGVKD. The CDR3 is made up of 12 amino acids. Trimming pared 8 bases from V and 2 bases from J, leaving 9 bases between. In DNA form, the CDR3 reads TGTGCCATCGGACTCCCTAACACTGAAGCTTTCTTT. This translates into CAIGLPNTEAFF.